This passage covers 15 T cell receptor beta chains from one sample sequenced in a study of blood T cell repertoires in COVID-19. This table comes from immunoSEQ multiplex PCR, and its TCRdb copy is limited to in-frame clones, with some not included. The data contain about 71,000 clones, roughly 88% of them singletons. Sequenced material: peripheral blood. The receptors derive from a man aged 25 to 45 with acute or convalescent COVID-19.

V and J are TRBV24-1 and TRBJ2-2; 12 bases agree with TRBD2. The CDR3 loop spans 14 amino acids. Germline values: CDR1 KGHDR, CDR2 SFDVKD. Losses at the gene ends were 7 bases for V and 4 bases for J; bases not matched to a gene: 0. Here the CDR3 reads CATRTSGSTGELFF. DNA for the CDR3: TGTGCCACCAGGACTAGCGGGAGCACCGGGGAGCTGTTTTTT.

The V call is TRBV29-1, the J call TRBJ2-1; TRBD2 agrees at 10 bases. This CDR3 comprises 14 residues. The V and J ends lost 5 bases and 0 bases, in that order; junction bases with no gene match: 1. Germline V gene data show CDR1 as SQVTM and CDR2 as ANQGSEA. Here the CDR3 reads CSVSSGSSYNEQFF. The DNA for the CDR3 is TGCAGCGTTTCTAGCGGGAGCTCCTACAATGAGCAGTTCTTC.

This chain connects TRBV27 to TRBJ2-7; 9 nucleotides align to TRBD2. J lost 3 bases, V lost 6 bases, and 6 bases had no gene match. Germline loops: CDR1 MNHEY, CDR2 SMNVEV (reference sequence). The CDR3 spans 14 residues. CDR3 region: CASSPAGGRYEQYF. DNA of the CDR3: TGTGCCAGCAGCCCAGCGGGAGGTCGCTACGAGCAGTACTTC.

This clone was seen a single time. The V gene is TRBV10-3, the J gene TRBJ1-1; no reliable D call. The CDR3 loop spans 16 amino acids. V lost 0 bases and J lost 4, with 15 bases in between. Looked up from germline, CDR1 is ENHRY and CDR2 is SYGVKD. CDR3 loop: CAISESYRGLGTEAFF. Written as DNA, the CDR3 is TGTGCCATCAGTGAGTCGTATCGGGGTCTTGGCACTGAAGCTTTCTTT.

The gene calls are TRBV6-5 and TRBJ2-5; tentative D call: TRBD2 (5 bases). This CDR3 contains 14 residues. Trimming cost V 4 bases and J 3 bases, with 12 bases left between them. The V gene's germline CDR1 is MNHEY and CDR2 SVGAGI. Here the CDR3 DNA reads TGTGCCAGCAGTTCCCGGAGAGCGGAAGAGACCCAGTACTTC. Residues: CASSSRRAEETQYF.

This clone was recorded a few times. The rearrangement links TRBV6-5 to TRBJ2-2; 8 bases are a match to TRBD1. Trimming cost V 5 bases and J 6 bases; bases outside gene matches: 5. CDR3 length: 14 residues. Per germline, CDR1 MNHEY and CDR2 SVGAGI. CDR3 nucleotide sequence: TGTGCCAGCAGTCGGACAGGGCGGTCCGGGGAGCTGTTTTTT. Protein product: CASSRTGRSGELFF.

The genes are TRBV12-3 or TRBV12-4 and TRBJ1-6; D gene uncertain. The CDR3 runs 12 residues. The germline V and J ends were trimmed by 8 bases and 14 bases, with 16 bases remaining between them. CDR3 region: CASAAGTAALHF. As DNA, the CDR3 is TGTGCCAGCGCTGCGGGCACCGCCGCCCTCCACTTT.

The chain has TRBV3-1 (or the pseudogene TRBV3-2) and TRBJ1-2, with D hard to call. Germline V CDR1 and CDR2: LGHDT, YNNKEL (reference sequence). Trimming removed 9 bases from V and 1 base from J, with 12 bases in between. The CDR3 loop spans 13 amino acids. CDR3 nucleotide sequence: TGTGCCAGTACCTTGGGGAGTAACTATGGCTACACCTTC. As protein: CASTLGSNYGYTF.

The chain uses TRBV15 and TRBJ1-3; D is uncertain. Germline CDR1 is LNHNV and CDR2 is YYDKDF (reference sequence). The CDR3 has 15 residues. V gave up 0 bases and J gave up 1 base, with 7 bases separating them. CDR3 protein: CATSRERVSGNTIYF. CDR3 in DNA: TGTGCCACCAGCAGAGAGAGGGTATCTGGAAACACCATATATTTT.

CDR3 region: CASSPGAGTGIYEQFF. In DNA, the CDR3 is TGTGCCAGCAGCCCGGGAGCCGGGACAGGGATATATGAGCAGTTCTTC. The chain employs TRBV11-2 and TRBJ2-1; 9 bases are shared with TRBD1. Germline V gene sequence: CDR1 SGHAT, CDR2 FQNNGV. The V segment lost 5 bases and the J segment 8 bases; nucleotides outside the gene matches: 13. The CDR3 length is 16 residues.

This clone came up a few times. The rearrangement links TRBV5-5 to TRBJ1-6; 11 positions match TRBD1. The V segment lost 3 bases and the J segment 10 bases; nucleotides outside the gene matches: 6. The CDR3 runs to 15 residues. Per germline, CDR1 SGHKS and CDR2 YYEKEE (reference sequence). The CDR3 nucleotides are TGTGCCAGCAGCTCCGGACAGGGGGCATGGTCACCCCTCCACTTT. Encoded protein: CASSSGQGAWSPLHF.

The rearrangement joins TRBV30 to TRBJ2-1, with TRBD1 matching over 9 bases. With V trimmed by 3 bases and J by 5 bases, 5 bases remained unmatched. Germline CDR1 reads GTSNPN; CDR2 reads SVGIG (reference sequence). This CDR3 spans 14 amino acids. CDR3 DNA: TGTGCCTGGAGCCGGGACAGGGTAGACAATGAGCAGTTCTTC. Its translation: CAWSRDRVDNEQFF.

This clone was counted a single time. V gene TRBV15 combines with J gene TRBJ2-1; 7 nucleotides match TRBD2. This CDR3 has 16 residues. V was clipped by 1 base and J by 4 bases; unmatched bases: 7. Germline values: CDR1 LNHNV, CDR2 YYDKDF (reference sequence). In nucleotides, the CDR3 is TGTGCCACCAGCAGAGGGGGGGAGGGCCTATACAATGAGCAGTTCTTC. It translates to CATSRGGEGLYNEQFF. Supplemented by reference TRBV15 and TRBJ2-1, the full variable domain reads DAMVIQNPRYQVTQFGKPVTLSCSQTLNHNVMYWYQQKSSQAPKLLFHYYDKDFNNEADTPDNFQSRRPNTSFCFLDIRSPGLGDTAMYLCATSRGGEGLYNEQFFGPGTRLTVL.

V usage is TRBV19 and J usage is TRBJ1-5; 8 bases align to TRBD1. CDR1 and CDR2 (germline): LNHDA, SQIVND (reference sequence). Germline trimming cut 6 bases from V and 3 bases from J; bases unmatched to any gene: 7. The CDR3 extends over 15 amino acids. In DNA form, the CDR3 reads TGTGCCAGTAGCCAGGACAGGGAACTCAATCAGCCCCAGCATTTT. This codes for CASSQDRELNQPQHF.

The CDR3 DNA follows: TGTGCCAGCAGCTTAGGGGGTCTAGCCGGGAACACCGGGGAGCTGTTTTTT. Translation gives CASSLGGLAGNTGELFF. The chain uses TRBV7-2 and TRBJ2-2, with D perhaps TRBD2 (5 bases). V lost 1 base to trimming and J lost 1 base, with 13 bases between them. This CDR3 has 17 amino acids. In germline, CDR1 is SGHTA, CDR2 FQGNSA.